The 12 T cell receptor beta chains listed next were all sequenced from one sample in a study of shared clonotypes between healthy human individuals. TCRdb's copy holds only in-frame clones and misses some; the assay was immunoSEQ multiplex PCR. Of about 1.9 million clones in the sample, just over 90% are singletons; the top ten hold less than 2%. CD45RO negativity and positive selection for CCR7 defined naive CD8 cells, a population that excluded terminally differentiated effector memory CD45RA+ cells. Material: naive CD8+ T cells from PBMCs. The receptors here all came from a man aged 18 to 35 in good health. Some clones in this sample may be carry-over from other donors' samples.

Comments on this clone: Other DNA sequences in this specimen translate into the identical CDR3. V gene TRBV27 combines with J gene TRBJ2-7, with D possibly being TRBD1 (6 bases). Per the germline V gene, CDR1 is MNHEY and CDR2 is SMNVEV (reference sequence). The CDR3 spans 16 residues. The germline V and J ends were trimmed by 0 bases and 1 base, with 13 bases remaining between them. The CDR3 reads CASSLSVGDKSYEQYF. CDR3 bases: TGTGCCAGCAGTTTATCTGTGGGGGACAAATCCTACGAGCAGTACTTC.

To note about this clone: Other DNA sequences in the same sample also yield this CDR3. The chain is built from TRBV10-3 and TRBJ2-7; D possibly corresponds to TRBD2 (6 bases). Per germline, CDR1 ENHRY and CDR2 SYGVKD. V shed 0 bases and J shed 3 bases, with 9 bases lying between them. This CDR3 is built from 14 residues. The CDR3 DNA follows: TGTGCCATCAGTGAGTCGACGGGACTCTACGAGCAGTACTTC. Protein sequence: CAISESTGLYEQYF.

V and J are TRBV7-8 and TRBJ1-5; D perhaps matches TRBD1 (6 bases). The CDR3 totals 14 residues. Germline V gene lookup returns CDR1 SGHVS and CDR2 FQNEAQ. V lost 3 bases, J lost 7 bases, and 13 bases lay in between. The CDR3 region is CASSLWDKGQPQHF. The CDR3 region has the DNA TGTGCCAGCAGCTTGTGGGACAAAGGGCAGCCCCAGCATTTT.

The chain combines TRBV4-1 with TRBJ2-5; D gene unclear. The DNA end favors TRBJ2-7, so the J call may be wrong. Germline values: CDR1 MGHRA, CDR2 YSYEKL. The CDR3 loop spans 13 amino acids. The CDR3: CASSHSERYEQYF. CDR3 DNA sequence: TGCGCCAGCAGCCATTCGGAAAGGTACGAGCAGTACTTC.

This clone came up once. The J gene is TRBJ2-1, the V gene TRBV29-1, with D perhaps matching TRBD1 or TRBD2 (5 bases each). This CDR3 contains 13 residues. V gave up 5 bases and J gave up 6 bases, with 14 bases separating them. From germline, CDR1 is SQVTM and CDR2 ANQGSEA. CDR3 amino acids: CSVLGPSINEQFF. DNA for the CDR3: TGCAGCGTTTTGGGACCATCCATCAATGAGCAGTTCTTC.

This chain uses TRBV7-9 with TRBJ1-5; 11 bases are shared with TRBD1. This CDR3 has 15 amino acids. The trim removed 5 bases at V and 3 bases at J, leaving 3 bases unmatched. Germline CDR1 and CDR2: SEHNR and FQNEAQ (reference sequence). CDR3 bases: TGTGCCAGCAGCCTCGGACAGGGGGCCAATCAGCCCCAGCATTTT. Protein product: CASSLGQGANQPQHF.

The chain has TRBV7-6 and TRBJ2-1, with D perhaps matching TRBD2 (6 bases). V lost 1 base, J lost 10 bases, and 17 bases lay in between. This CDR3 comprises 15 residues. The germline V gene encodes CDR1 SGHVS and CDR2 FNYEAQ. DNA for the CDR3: TGTGCCAGCAGCTTAGTTCTGGAGGGCCATCGCGAGCAGTTCTTC. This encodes CASSLVLEGHREQFF.

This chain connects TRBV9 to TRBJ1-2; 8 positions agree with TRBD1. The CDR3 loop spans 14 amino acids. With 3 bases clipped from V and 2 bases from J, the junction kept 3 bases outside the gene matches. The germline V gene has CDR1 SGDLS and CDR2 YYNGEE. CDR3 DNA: TGTGCCAGCAGCGCCGACAGGGGAAACTATGGCTACACCTTC. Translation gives CASSADRGNYGYTF. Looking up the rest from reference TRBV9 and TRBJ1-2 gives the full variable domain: DSGVTQTPKHLITATGQRVTLRCSPRSGDLSVYWYQQSLDQGLQFLIQYYNGEERAKGNILERFSAQQFPDLHSELNLSSLELGDSALYFCASSADRGNYGYTFGSGTRLTVV.

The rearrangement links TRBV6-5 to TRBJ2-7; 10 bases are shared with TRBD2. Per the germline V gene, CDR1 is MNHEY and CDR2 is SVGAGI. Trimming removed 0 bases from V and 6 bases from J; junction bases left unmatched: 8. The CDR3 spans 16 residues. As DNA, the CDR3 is TGTGCCAGCAGTTACTCGAAGCCTAGCGGGAGCGGCGAGCAGTACTTC. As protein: CASSYSKPSGSGEQYF.

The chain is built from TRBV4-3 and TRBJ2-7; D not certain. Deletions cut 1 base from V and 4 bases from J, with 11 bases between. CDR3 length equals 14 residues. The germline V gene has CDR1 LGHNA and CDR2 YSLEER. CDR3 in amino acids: CASSQGLRGYEQYF. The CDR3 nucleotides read TGCGCCAGCAGCCAAGGGCTCCGTGGGTACGAGCAGTACTTC.

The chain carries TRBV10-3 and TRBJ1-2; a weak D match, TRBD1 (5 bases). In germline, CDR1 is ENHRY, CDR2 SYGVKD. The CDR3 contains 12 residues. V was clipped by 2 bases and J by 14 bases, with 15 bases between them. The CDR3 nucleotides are TGTGCCATCAGTGAGCCGGACGGGGCTGTGACCTTC. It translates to CAISEPDGAVTF.

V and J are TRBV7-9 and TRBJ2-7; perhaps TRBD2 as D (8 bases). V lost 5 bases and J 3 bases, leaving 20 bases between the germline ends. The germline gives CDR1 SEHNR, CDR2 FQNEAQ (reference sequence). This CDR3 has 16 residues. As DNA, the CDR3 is TGTGCCAGCAGCCAACGTAGCGGGACAGAGATCTACGAGCAGTACTTC. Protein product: CASSQRSGTEIYEQYF.